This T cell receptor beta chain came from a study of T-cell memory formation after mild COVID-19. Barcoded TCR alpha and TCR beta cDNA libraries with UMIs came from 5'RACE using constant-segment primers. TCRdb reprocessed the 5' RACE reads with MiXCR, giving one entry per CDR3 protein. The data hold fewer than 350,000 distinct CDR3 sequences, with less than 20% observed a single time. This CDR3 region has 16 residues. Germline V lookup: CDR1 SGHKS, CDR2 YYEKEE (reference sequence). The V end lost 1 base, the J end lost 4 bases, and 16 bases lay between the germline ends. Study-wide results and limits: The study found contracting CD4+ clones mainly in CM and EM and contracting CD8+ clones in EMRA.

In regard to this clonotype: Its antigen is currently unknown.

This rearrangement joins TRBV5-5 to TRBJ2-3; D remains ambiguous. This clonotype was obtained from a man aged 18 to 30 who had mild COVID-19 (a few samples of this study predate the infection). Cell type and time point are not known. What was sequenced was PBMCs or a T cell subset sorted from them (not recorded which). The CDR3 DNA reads TGTGCCAGCAGCTTGTCGGGCAGCTTTTTCCCAGATACGCAGTATTTT. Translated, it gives CASSLSGSFFPDTQYF.